The clone carrying this T cell receptor beta chain is medium-sized. Time point here: after trial treatment. Sample treatment: LDRT plus nivolumab, ipilimumab, low-dose cyclophosphamide and aspirin (RACIN trial). This sample was taken from a study of low-dose radiotherapy and immunotherapy resistance in tumors. This CDR3 is built from 16 residues. Trimming left V 6 bases short and J 0 bases short, with 18 bases between. Per the germline V gene, CDR1 is MNHNS and CDR2 is SASEGT. Alpha- and beta-chain coverage of first-strand cDNA came from TRAV- and TRBV-specific primers. The TCRs were subjected to amplification over roughly 18 PCR cycles employing a constant-region primer in conjunction with a V-primer adapter. TCRdb passed the reads through MiXCR, listing each CDR3 protein once. The table includes about 58,000 distinct CDR3 sequences, 23% detected once.

The source material was PBMCs, sampled after low-dose radiotherapy plus immunotherapy. The clonotype was recovered from a male donor with prostate cancer. The chain links TRBV6-1 to TRBJ2-7, with D possibly being TRBD2 (6 bases). The CDR3 spells CASSPDKGGVSYEQYF. CDR3 DNA sequence: TGTGCCAGCAGCCCGGACAAGGGAGGAGTCTCCTACGAGCAGTACTTC.